What follows are 8 T cell receptor beta chains derived from one specimen sequenced in a study of control samples from healthy donors and cancer patients. The repertoire was sequenced with immunoSEQ multiplex PCR; TCRdb's copy has only in-frame clones and lacks some. The sample yields about 120,000 clones, 85% to 90% seen once. Sequencing was performed on PBMCs. These receptors all come from a woman aged 55-69 years with lung cancer.

The CDR3 nucleotides read TGTGCCAGCAGTTACGGGCAGGGGGCTGTCTACGAGCAGTACTTC. The encoded protein is CASSYGQGAVYEQYF. V is TRBV6-5 and J is TRBJ2-7; 8 positions agree with TRBD1. CDR1 is MNHEY and CDR2 is SVGAGI in the germline V gene. The CDR3 runs to 15 residues. V was clipped by 2 bases and J by 3 bases; unmatched bases: 6.

The chain couples TRBV6-5 to TRBJ2-7, with D uncertain. This CDR3 is built from 12 residues. The germline V gene has CDR1 MNHEY and CDR2 SVGAGI. V was clipped by 6 bases and J by 5 bases, with 11 bases between them. CDR3 DNA sequence: TGTGCCAGCAGCGGGCCAAAGGACGAGCAGTACTTC. Translation gives CASSGPKDEQYF.

Only one count was recorded for this clone. V usage is TRBV9 and J usage is TRBJ1-2; TRBD1 is a possible D gene (5 bases). The CDR3 has 15 amino acids. V lost 0 bases and J 3 bases, leaving 12 bases between the germline ends. Germline V gene sequence: CDR1 SGDLS, CDR2 YYNGEE. The CDR3 region is CASSVVPGRDYGYTF. CDR3 nucleotide sequence: TGTGCCAGCAGCGTAGTTCCCGGCAGGGACTATGGCTACACCTTC.

J is TRBJ2-1 and V is TRBV3-1 (or the pseudogene TRBV3-2), with 8 bases that match TRBD2. The CDR3 is made up of 15 amino acids. Germline V CDR1 and CDR2: LGHDT, YNNKEL (reference sequence). V dropped 3 bases and J dropped 10; count of bases not matched to a gene: 11. The CDR3 region is CASSQDGLALVEQFF. In nucleotides, the CDR3 is TGTGCCAGCAGCCAGGACGGACTAGCATTAGTAGAGCAGTTCTTC.

This clone was seen just once. Compared with germline, one end of the junction differs, possibly owing to a read error. The gene calls are TRBV7-7 and TRBJ2-7; D not certain. Per germline, CDR1 SSHAT and CDR2 FNYEAQ (reference sequence). This CDR3 has 13 residues. The CDR3 sequence: CASSPENSYEQYF. CDR3 DNA: TGTGCTAGCAGTCCAGAAAACAGTTACGAGCAGTACTTC.

The gene calls are TRBV18 and TRBJ1-1; D ambiguous. The CDR3 contains 17 residues. V lost 3 bases to trimming and J lost 4 bases, with 21 bases between them. Germline V lookup: CDR1 KGHSH, CDR2 LQKENI. This CDR3 reads CASSPPGLHLGSTEAFF. CDR3 bases: TGTGCCAGCTCACCGCCCGGCCTTCACTTAGGAAGCACTGAAGCTTTCTTT.

The rearrangement uses TRBV6-5 and TRBJ1-5, with 10 bases fitting TRBD1. CDR1 is MNHEY, CDR2 SVGAGI, per germline. The V segment lost 5 bases and the J segment 7 bases; nucleotides outside the gene matches: 8. The CDR3 totals 15 residues. The CDR3 reads CASSPTGGLGQPQHF. The CDR3 DNA reads as TGTGCCAGCAGTCCGACAGGGGGCTTGGGGCAGCCCCAGCATTTT.

The CDR3 DNA reads TGTGCCAGCAGCGCCGGGACAGGGGACTATGGCTACACCTTC. As protein: CASSAGTGDYGYTF. The J gene is TRBJ1-2, the V gene TRBV9; TRBD1 aligns across 10 bases. Germline V gives CDR1 SGDLS, CDR2 YYNGEE. Trimming at V came to 3 bases and at J to 3 bases, leaving 2 bases not matched to a gene. The CDR3 length is 14 residues.